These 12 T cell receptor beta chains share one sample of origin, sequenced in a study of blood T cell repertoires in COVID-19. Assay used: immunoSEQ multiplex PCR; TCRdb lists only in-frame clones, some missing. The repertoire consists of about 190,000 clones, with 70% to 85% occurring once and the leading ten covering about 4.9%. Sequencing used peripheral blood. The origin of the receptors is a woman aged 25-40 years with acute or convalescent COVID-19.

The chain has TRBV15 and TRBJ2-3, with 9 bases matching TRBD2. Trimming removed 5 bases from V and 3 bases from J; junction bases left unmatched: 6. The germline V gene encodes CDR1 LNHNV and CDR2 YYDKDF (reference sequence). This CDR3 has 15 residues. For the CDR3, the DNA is TGTGCCACCAGCGTTAGCGGGAGCTTAACAGATACGCAGTATTTT. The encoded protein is CATSVSGSLTDTQYF. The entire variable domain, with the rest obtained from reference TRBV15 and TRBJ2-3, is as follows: DAMVIQNPRYQVTQFGKPVTLSCSQTLNHNVMYWYQQKSSQAPKLLFHYYDKDFNNEADTPDNFQSRRPNTSFCFLDIRSPGLGDTAMYLCATSVSGSLTDTQYFGPGTRLTVL.

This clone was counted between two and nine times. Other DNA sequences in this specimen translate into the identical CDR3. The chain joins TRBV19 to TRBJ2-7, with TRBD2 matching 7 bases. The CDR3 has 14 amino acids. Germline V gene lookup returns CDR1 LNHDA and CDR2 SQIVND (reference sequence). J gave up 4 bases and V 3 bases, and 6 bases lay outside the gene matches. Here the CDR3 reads CASSMAGGSYEQYF. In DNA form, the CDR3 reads TGTGCCAGTAGTATGGCCGGCGGGAGTTACGAGCAGTACTTC.

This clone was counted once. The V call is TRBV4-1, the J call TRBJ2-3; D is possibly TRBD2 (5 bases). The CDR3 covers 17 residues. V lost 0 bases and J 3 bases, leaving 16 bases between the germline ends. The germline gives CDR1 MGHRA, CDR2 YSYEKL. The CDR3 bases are TGCGCCAGCAGCCAAGATGGTGCGGGTTCGGGGACAGATACGCAGTATTTT. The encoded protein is CASSQDGAGSGTDTQYF.

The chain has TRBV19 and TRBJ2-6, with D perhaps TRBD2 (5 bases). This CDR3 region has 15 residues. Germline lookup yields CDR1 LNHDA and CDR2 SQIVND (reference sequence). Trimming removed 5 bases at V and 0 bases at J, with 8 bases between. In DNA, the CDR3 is TGTGCCAGTAGTCACGGGGACTCTGGGGCCAACGTCCTGACTTTC. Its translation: CASSHGDSGANVLTF.

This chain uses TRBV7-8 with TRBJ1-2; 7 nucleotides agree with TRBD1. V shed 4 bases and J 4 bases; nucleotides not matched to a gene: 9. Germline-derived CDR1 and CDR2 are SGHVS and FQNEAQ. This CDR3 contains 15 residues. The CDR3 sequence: CASSSSTGLGYGYTF. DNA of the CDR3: TGTGCCAGCAGCTCCTCGACAGGGCTTGGCTATGGCTACACCTTC.

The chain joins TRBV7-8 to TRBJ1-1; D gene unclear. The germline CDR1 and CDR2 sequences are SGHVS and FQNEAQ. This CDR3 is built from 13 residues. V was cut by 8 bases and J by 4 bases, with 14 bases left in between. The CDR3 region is CASLPEISTEAFF. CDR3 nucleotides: TGTGCCAGCCTCCCCGAGATATCCACTGAAGCTTTCTTT.

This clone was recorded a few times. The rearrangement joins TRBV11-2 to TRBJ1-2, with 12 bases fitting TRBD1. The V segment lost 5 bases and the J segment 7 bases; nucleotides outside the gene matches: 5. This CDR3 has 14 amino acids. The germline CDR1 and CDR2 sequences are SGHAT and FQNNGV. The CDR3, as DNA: TGTGCCAGCAGCCCGGGACAGGGGGCAGTTGGCTACACCTTC. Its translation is CASSPGQGAVGYTF. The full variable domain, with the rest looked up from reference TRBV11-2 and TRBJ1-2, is EAGVAQSPRYKIIEKRQSVAFWCNPISGHATLYWYQQILGQGPKLLIQFQNNGVVDDSQLPKDRFSAERLKGVDSTLKIQPAKLEDSAVYLCASSPGQGAVGYTFGSGTRLTVV.

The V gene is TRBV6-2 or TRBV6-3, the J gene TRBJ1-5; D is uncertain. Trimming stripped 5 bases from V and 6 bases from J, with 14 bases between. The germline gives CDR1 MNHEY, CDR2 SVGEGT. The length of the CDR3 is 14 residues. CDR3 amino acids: CASSPRVRSQPQHF. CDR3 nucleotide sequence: TGTGCCAGCAGTCCGAGGGTGAGAAGTCAGCCCCAGCATTTT.

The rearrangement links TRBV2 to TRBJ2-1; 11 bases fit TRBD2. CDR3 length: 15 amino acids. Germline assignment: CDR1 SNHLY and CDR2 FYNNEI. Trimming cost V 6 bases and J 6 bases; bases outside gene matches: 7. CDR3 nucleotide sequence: TGTGCCAGCAGGGACGGGACTAGCGGATTCAATGAGCAGTTCTTC. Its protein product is CASRDGTSGFNEQFF. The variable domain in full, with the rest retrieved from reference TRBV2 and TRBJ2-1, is EPEVTQTPSHQVTQMGQEVILRCVPISNHLYFYWYRQILGQKVEFLVSFYNNEISEKSEIFDDQFSVERPDGSNFTLKIRSTKLEDSAMYFCASRDGTSGFNEQFFGPGTRLTVL.

For the CDR3, the DNA is TGTGCCAGCAGACCCTTCGGGGGGGGCCTGGGCAATGAGCAGTTCTTC. Translation gives CASRPFGGGLGNEQFF. This chain links TRBV27 with TRBJ2-1, with 8 bases lining up with TRBD2. Unmatched junction bases numbered 13, after V lost 6 bases and J lost 6 bases. This CDR3 is 16 amino acids long. Looked up from germline, CDR1 is MNHEY and CDR2 is SMNVEV (reference sequence).

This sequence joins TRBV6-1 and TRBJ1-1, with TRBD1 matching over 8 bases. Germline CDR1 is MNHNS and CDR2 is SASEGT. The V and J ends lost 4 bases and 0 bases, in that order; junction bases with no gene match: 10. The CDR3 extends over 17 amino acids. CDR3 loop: CASSGTRDRTMNTEAFF. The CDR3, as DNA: TGTGCCAGCAGTGGTACCCGGGACAGGACCATGAACACTGAAGCTTTCTTT.

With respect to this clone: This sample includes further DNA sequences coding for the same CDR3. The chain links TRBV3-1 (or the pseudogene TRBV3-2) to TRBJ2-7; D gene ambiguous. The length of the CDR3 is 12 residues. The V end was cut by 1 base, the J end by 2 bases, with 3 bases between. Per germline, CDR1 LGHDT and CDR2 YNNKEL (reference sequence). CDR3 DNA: TGTGCCAGCAGCCAAGCGGCCTACGAGCAGTACTTC. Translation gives CASSQAAYEQYF.